A selection of T cell receptor beta chains follows, all from one sample in a study of shared clonotypes between healthy human individuals. Using immunoSEQ multiplex PCR, the repertoire was profiled, and TCRdb retains in-frame clones only, with some absent. This sample has about 990,000 clones, with approximately 78% found just once. Sequenced sample: memory CD4+ T cells from PBMCs. The receptors shown here come from a man younger than 35 in good health. Some clones in this sample may be carry-over from other donors' samples. The CDR3 runs from the conserved cysteine through the conserved F or W. D genes are given only for firm matches. Clone size is shown for a subset of rows, as once, few, many or a class of expanded clone.

D gene	clone size	V gene	J gene	CDR3 protein	CDR3 DNA
TRBD1	-	TRBV28	TRBJ2-5	CASSLSGTAKQETQYF	TGTGCCAGCAGTTTATCCGGGACAGCTAAGCAAGAGACCCAGTACTTC
-	-	TRBV7-9	TRBJ1-2	CASSLAGFDGYTF	TGTGCCAGCAGCTTAGCAGGGTTCGATGGCTACACCTTC
TRBD1	-	TRBV28	TRBJ2-7	CASTTGGLNLYEQYF	TGTGCCAGCACCACAGGGGGGCTTAACCTGTACGAGCAGTACTTC
-	-	TRBV7-2	TRBJ2-5	CASSQQVETQYF	TGTGCCAGCAGCCAACAAGTCGAGACCCAGTACTTC
-	-	TRBV5-1	TRBJ1-1	CASSFLPAGDTEAFF	TGCGCCAGCAGCTTCCTACCTGCAGGGGATACTGAAGCTTTCTTT
-	many	TRBV10-3	TRBJ2-1	CAISGHSGPNNEQFF	TGTGCCATCAGTGGGCACTCCGGACCAAACAATGAGCAGTTCTTC
-	many	TRBV5-1	TRBJ2-2	CASSLDLGRAGELFF	TGCGCCAGCAGCTTGGATCTGGGGAGAGCCGGGGAGCTGTTTTTT
-	few	TRBV5-8	TRBJ2-7	CASSWRPVNEQYF	TGTGCCAGCAGCTGGCGGCCGGTGAACGAGCAGTACTTC
-	-	TRBV11-2	TRBJ2-7	CASSLGRGDYEQYF	TGTGCCAGCAGCTTAGGAAGAGGAGACTACGAGCAGTACTTC
TRBD1	-	TRBV19	TRBJ1-5	CASSMARTGGSGNQPQHF	TGTGCCAGTAGTATGGCGCGGACAGGTGGTTCTGGCAATCAGCCCCAGCATTTT
-	-	TRBV5-1	TRBJ2-6	CASSPGGVSTGANVLTF	TGCGCCAGCAGCCCCGGAGGGGTCAGCACTGGGGCCAACGTCCTGACTTTC
-	-	TRBV29-1	TRBJ1-4	CSVANEKLFF	TGCAGCGTTGCCAATGAAAAACTGTTTTTT
-	once	TRBV7-6	TRBJ2-7	CASSSGLRSYEQYF	TGTGCCAGCAGCTCCGGACTGCGCTCCTACGAGCAGTACTTC
-	-	TRBV6-1	TRBJ1-3	CASSELYTIYF	TGTGCCAGCAGCGAGCTTTACACCATATATTTT
-	-	TRBV30	TRBJ1-4	CAWSVVGALATNEKLFF	TGTGCCTGGAGTGTAGTAGGGGCACTTGCAACTAATGAAAAACTGTTTTTT
TRBD1	-	TRBV7-9	TRBJ1-2	CASSARATGGGYGYTF	TGTGCCAGCAGCGCCAGAGCGACAGGGGGCGGTTATGGCTACACCTTC
-	-	TRBV7-3	TRBJ2-2	CASSLRGSGELFF	TGTGCCAGCAGCTTACGAGGGTCCGGGGAGCTGTTTTTT
-	-	TRBV13	TRBJ2-7	CASSEGIGGPYEQYF	TGTGCCAGCAGCGAGGGAATCGGAGGGCCCTACGAGCAGTACTTC
-	once	TRBV6-6	TRBJ2-1	CASSWDFNEQFF	TGTGCCAGCAGTTGGGACTTCAATGAGCAGTTCTTC
-	-	TRBV5-1	TRBJ2-5	CASSLVGSQETQYF	TGCGCCAGCAGCTTGGTGGGGTCCCAAGAGACCCAGTACTTC
TRBD1	-	TRBV2	TRBJ1-1	CASSDSPGGIF	TGTGCCAGCAGTGACTCACCAGGGGGGATCTTT
-	-	TRBV20-1	TRBJ2-1	CSAREEFEQFF	TGCAGTGCTAGAGAGGAATTTGAGCAGTTCTTC
-	-	TRBV28	TRBJ2-2	CASGVLNTGELFF	TGTGCCAGTGGAGTCCTCAACACCGGGGAGCTGTTTTTT
TRBD1	-	TRBV6-5	TRBJ2-2	CASSYRGQGTTGELFF	TGTGCCAGCAGTTACAGGGGACAGGGGACCACCGGGGAGCTGTTTTTT
TRBD1	-	TRBV19	TRBJ2-3	CASSIGTGLSLGADTQYF	TGTGCCAGTAGTATCGGGACAGGGCTCAGTTTGGGGGCGGATACGCAGTATTTT
-	-	TRBV7-8	TRBJ1-1	CASSLDVVASITTEAFF	TGTGCCAGCAGCTTAGATGTTGTCGCCAGCATTACCACTGAAGCTTTCTTT
-	-	TRBV7-9	TRBJ2-1	CASSPRTDYSYNEQFF	TGTGCCAGCAGCCCCCGGACAGACTACTCCTACAATGAGCAGTTCTTC
-	few	TRBV28	TRBJ1-6	CASRFRVEGPNSPLHF	TGTGCCAGCAGATTTCGAGTTGAGGGGCCCAATTCACCCCTCCACTTT
-	-	TRBV4-2	TRBJ2-5	CASSQVSGTIKETQYF	TGTGCCAGCAGCCAAGTCTCTGGGACCATCAAAGAGACCCAGTACTTC
-	-	TRBV6-5	TRBJ1-4	CASRAQGLSGEKLFF	TGTGCCAGCAGAGCACAGGGCCTGAGTGGAGAAAAGCTGTTTTTT
TRBD1	few	TRBV25-1	TRBJ1-2	CASSEAGQGGRGYTF	TGTGCCAGCAGTGAAGCTGGACAGGGAGGGCGCGGCTACACCTTC
TRBD2	-	TRBV7-9	TRBJ2-2	CASSKGLAVNTGELFF	TGTGCCAGCAGCAAGGGACTAGCGGTTAACACCGGGGAGCTGTTTTTT
-	-	TRBV28	TRBJ1-2	CASRATWDGYTF	TGTGCCAGCAGGGCAACATGGGATGGCTACACCTTC
-	-	TRBV7-9	TRBJ1-4	CASSRYDEKLFF	TGTGCCAGCAGCCGGTATGATGAAAAACTGTTTTTT
-	-	TRBV7-2	TRBJ1-1	CASSWGSPNTEAFF	TGTGCCAGCAGCTGGGGCAGCCCAAACACTGAAGCTTTCTTT
-	many	TRBV9	TRBJ1-2	CASSVGVGNDGYTF	TGTGCCAGCAGCGTAGGAGTCGGAAATGATGGCTACACCTTC
TRBD1	-	TRBV6-1	TRBJ2-1	CASSEGQGVVNEQFF	TGTGCCAGCAGTGAAGGACAGGGGGTGGTCAATGAGCAGTTCTTC
-	-	TRBV28	TRBJ1-1	CASSQPNTEAFF	TGTGCCAGCAGCCAGCCGAACACTGAAGCTTTCTTT
-	-	TRBV29-1	TRBJ1-2	CSVRRERGGYTF	TGCAGCGTGAGGAGGGAACGAGGTGGCTACACCTTC
TRBD1	-	TRBV5-6	TRBJ1-2	CASSPGQGGYGYTF	TGTGCCAGCAGCCCGGGACAGGGAGGCTATGGCTACACCTTC
TRBD1	-	TRBV27	TRBJ1-2	CASSSNRGGSYGYTF	TGTGCCAGCAGTTCCAACAGGGGGGGTAGCTATGGCTACACCTTC
-	-	TRBV19	TRBJ1-1	CASSDRRGGTEAFF	TGTGCCAGTAGCGACAGGCGGGGTGGTACTGAAGCTTTCTTT
-	-	TRBV20-1	TRBJ2-6	CMAGANVLTF	TGCATGGCTGGGGCCAACGTCCTGACTTTC
-	few	TRBV2	TRBJ2-5	CAWGVETQYF	TGTGCATGGGGAGTAGAGACCCAGTACTTC
TRBD1	-	TRBV9	TRBJ2-3	CASSQTGVTQYF	TGTGCCAGCAGCCAAACAGGGGTGACGCAGTATTTT